What follows are 7 T cell receptor beta chains derived from one specimen sequenced in a study of blood T cell repertoires in COVID-19. Using immunoSEQ multiplex PCR, the repertoire was profiled, and TCRdb retains in-frame clones only, with some absent. The table has roughly 87,000 clones, roughly 83% seen once. Input material: peripheral blood. These TCRs come from a man aged 50 or older with active COVID-19.

The chain combines TRBV7-9 with TRBJ1-2; 8 nucleotides align to TRBD1. V gave up 1 base and J gave up 5 bases; unmatched junction bases: 9. Germline V CDR1 and CDR2: SEHNR, FQNEAQ (reference sequence). This CDR3 is 16 amino acids long. The DNA of the CDR3 is TGTGCCAGCAGCTTAGAGGGACAGGAATTTCGGTATGGCTACACCTTC. Its protein product is CASSLEGQEFRYGYTF.

J is TRBJ2-1 and V is TRBV7-9, with D perhaps matching TRBD2 (5 bases). Between the trimmed V and J ends, which lost 7 bases and 1 base, there was a span of 14 bases. Germline V gives CDR1 SEHNR, CDR2 FQNEAQ (reference sequence). This CDR3 has 15 amino acids. This CDR3 is CASTMKRESYNEQFF. The CDR3 DNA sequence: TGTGCCAGCACCATGAAGAGGGAGTCCTACAATGAGCAGTTCTTC.

The chain is built from TRBV4-3 and TRBJ1-1; TRBD1 aligns across 8 bases. This CDR3 is built from 14 residues. V lost 0 bases, J lost 10 bases, and 7 bases stayed unmatched. CDR1 is LGHNA and CDR2 is YSLEER in the germline V gene. CDR3 nucleotide sequence: TGCGCCAGCAGCCAAGATGGGACAGGCCGGGGAGCTTTCTTT. Protein product: CASSQDGTGRGAFF.

The rearrangement uses TRBV28 and TRBJ2-3; TRBD2 matches at 10 bases. Trimming removed 6 bases from V and 8 bases from J; junction bases left unmatched: 14. In germline, CDR1 is MDHEN, CDR2 SYDVKM. The CDR3 length is 16 residues. CDR3 loop: CASSLRILAGVRTQYF. The CDR3, as DNA: TGTGCCAGCAGCCTCAGGATCCTAGCGGGAGTTCGTACGCAGTATTTT.

The sample holds a few counts of this clone. The CDR3 DNA reads as TGTAGCGGGTCGAGCGGGGTCTCCTACGAGCAGTACTTC. It specifies CSGSSGVSYEQYF. V gene TRBV30 combines with J gene TRBJ2-7; 7 nucleotides align to TRBD2. This CDR3 contains 13 residues. Germline V gene sequence: CDR1 GTSNPN, CDR2 SVGIG (reference sequence).

In its sample, this clone was seen once. The gene calls are TRBV24-1 and TRBJ2-5, with 12 positions matching TRBD2. Germline V gene data show CDR1 as KGHDR and CDR2 as SFDVKD. The CDR3 extends over 16 amino acids. Trimming removed 1 base from V and 5 bases from J; junction bases left unmatched: 4. CDR3 DNA: TGTGCCACCAGTGATTTCCTAGCGGGAGGGCAGGAGACCCAGTACTTC. It yields the protein CATSDFLAGGQETQYF.

This rearrangement joins TRBV7-2 to TRBJ2-7; 10 bases align to TRBD1. CDR1 is SGHTA, CDR2 FQGNSA, per germline. V shed 1 base and J 2 bases; nucleotides not matched to a gene: 5. The CDR3 extends over 16 amino acids. The CDR3 coding sequence is TGTGCCAGCAGCTTAGTCTGGACAGGGGGTACCTACGAGCAGTACTTC. Amino acid sequence: CASSLVWTGGTYEQYF. Complete variable domain (other parts from reference TRBV7-2 and TRBJ2-7): GAGVSQSPSNKVTEKGKDVELRCDPISGHTALYWYRQSLGQGLEFLIYFQGNSAPDKSGLPSDRFSAERTGGSVSTLTIQRTQQEDSAVYLCASSLVWTGGTYEQYFGPGTRLTVT.